Each of the 3 T cell receptor beta chains below was sequenced from the same sample in a study of cytomegalovirus exposure and HLA in healthy donors. Sequencing was performed with immunoSEQ multiplex PCR; in TCRdb, only in-frame clones are kept and a portion is missing. This sample has approximately 65,000 clones, with 94% found just once. The sequenced sample consisted of PBMCs. The origin of the receptors is a woman between 18 and 30 years old in good health and CMV-seronegative.

The chain links TRBV29-1 to TRBJ2-7; 8 bases map to TRBD1. CDR3 length equals 13 residues. Germline V gene lookup returns CDR1 SQVTM and CDR2 ANQGSEA. Trimming took 5 bases from V and 7 from J; bases not matched to a gene: 10. CDR3 DNA sequence: TGCAGCGTTCCTGGGCAGGGGGCGTGGGAGCAGTACTTC. Amino acids: CSVPGQGAWEQYF.

J is TRBJ2-3 and V is TRBV9; D is possibly TRBD2 (5 bases). The length of the CDR3 is 14 residues. V was cut by 4 bases and J by 1 base, with 10 bases left in between. Per the germline V gene, CDR1 is SGDLS and CDR2 is YYNGEE. CDR3: CASSPDGGTDTQYF. The CDR3 coding sequence is TGTGCCAGCAGCCCGGACGGGGGCACAGATACGCAGTATTTT.

This clone was found once. This chain uses TRBV25-1 with TRBJ2-5; 11 positions agree with TRBD2. The CDR3 totals 16 residues. The germline V gene has CDR1 MGHDK and CDR2 SYGVNS. J gave up 5 bases and V 6 bases, and 11 bases lay outside the gene matches. As DNA, the CDR3 is TGTGCCAGCAGCCCGACTAGCGGGGTCCTTGGGGAGACCCAGTACTTC. It codes for CASSPTSGVLGETQYF.